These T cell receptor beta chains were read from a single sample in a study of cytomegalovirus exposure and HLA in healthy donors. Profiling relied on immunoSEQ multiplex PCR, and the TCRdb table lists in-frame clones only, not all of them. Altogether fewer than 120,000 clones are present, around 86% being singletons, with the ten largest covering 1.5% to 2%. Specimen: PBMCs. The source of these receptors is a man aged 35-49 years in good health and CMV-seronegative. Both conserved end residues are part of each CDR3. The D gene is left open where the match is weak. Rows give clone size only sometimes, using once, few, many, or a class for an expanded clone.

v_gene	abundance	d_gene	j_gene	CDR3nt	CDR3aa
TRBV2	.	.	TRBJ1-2	TGTGCCAGCAGCGGCCTAGCTAACTATGGCTACACCTTC	CASSGLANYGYTF
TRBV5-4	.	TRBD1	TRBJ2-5	TGTGCCAGCAGCTTACAGGGGTCAGAGACCCAGTACTTC	CASSLQGSETQYF
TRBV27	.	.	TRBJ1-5	TGTGCCAGCAGTATGACCCTTAGGAGTCAGCCCCAGCATTTT	CASSMTLRSQPQHF
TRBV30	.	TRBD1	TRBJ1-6	TGTGCCTGGAGACAAGGACAGGGAGGATCACCCCTCCACTTT	CAWRQGQGGSPLHF
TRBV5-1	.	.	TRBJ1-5	TGCGCCAGCACCCCCCCTGCAGGGCTTAATCAGCCCCAGCATTTT	CASTPPAGLNQPQHF
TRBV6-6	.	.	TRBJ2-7	TGTGCCAGCAGTTACGGGCGAGCTACTTCCTACGAGCAGTACTTC	CASSYGRATSYEQYF
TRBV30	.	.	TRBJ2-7	TGTGCCTGGAGGGGACGGGACTTGACGGGCGAGCAGTACTTC	CAWRGRDLTGEQYF
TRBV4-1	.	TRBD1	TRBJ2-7	TGCGCCAGCAGCTTCCGGGACAGGGGCGGGGAGCAGTACTTC	CASSFRDRGGEQYF
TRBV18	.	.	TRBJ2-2	TGTGCCAGCTCACCACGGGGACTCTCGAACACCGGGGAGCTGTTTTTT	CASSPRGLSNTGELFF
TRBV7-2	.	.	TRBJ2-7	TGTGCCAGCAGCTTAGGAGGGAAGTACGAGCAGTACTTC	CASSLGGKYEQYF
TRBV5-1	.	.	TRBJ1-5	TGCGCCAGCAGCTTGGGAGTTAGTCAGCCCCAGCATTTT	CASSLGVSQPQHF
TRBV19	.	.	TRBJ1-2	TGTGCCAGTAGTTGGCAGGCAAACTATGGCTACACCTTC	CASSWQANYGYTF
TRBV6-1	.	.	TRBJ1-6	TGTGCCAGCAGTGACAGGGGTAGTTCCTATAATTCACCCCTCCACTTT	CASSDRGSSYNSPLHF
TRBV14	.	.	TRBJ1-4	TGTGCCAGCAGCCCCTTGGGCACAACTAATGAAAAACTGTTTTTT	CASSPLGTTNEKLFF
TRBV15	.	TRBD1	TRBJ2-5	TGTGCCACCAGCAGAGGTACAGGGGTTGAGACCCAGTACTTC	CATSRGTGVETQYF
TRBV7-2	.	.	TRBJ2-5	TGTGCCAGCAGCTTCTCTGTGACCCAGTACTTC	CASSFSVTQYF
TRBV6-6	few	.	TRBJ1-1	TGTGCCAGCAATCTAGACACAGGCACTGAAGCTTTCTTT	CASNLDTGTEAFF
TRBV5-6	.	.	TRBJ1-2	TGTGCCAGCAGCTTGGAGGGGTCCTATGGCTACACCTTC	CASSLEGSYGYTF
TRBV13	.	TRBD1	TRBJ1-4	TGTGCCAGCAGCTTAGGTGGGACAGGGGCAACTAATGAAAAACTGTTTTTT	CASSLGGTGATNEKLFF
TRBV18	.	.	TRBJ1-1	TGTGCCAGCTCACCGAAGGAGATGAACACTGAAGCTTTCTTT	CASSPKEMNTEAFF
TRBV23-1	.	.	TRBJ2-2	TGCGCCAGCAGTCCTGAGGGAACCGGGGAGCTGTTTTTT	CASSPEGTGELFF
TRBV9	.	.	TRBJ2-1	TGTGCCAGCAGCGTATTCCACAGCTCCTACAATGAGCAGTTCTTC	CASSVFHSSYNEQFF
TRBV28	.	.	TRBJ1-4	TGTGCCAGCGGGGGCGCCCGGGAAAAACTGTTTTTT	CASGGAREKLFF
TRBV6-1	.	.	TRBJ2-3	TGTGCCAGCAGTGAAATAGCCGGAGATACGCAGTATTTT	CASSEIAGDTQYF
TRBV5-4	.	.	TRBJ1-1	TGTGCCAGCAGCTTACAGGTCATGAACACTGAAGCTTTCTTT	CASSLQVMNTEAFF
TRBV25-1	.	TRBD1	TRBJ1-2	TGTGCCAGCAGTACCCAGACAGGGACGAGAGGCTACACCTTC	CASSTQTGTRGYTF
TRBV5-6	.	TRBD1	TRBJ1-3	TGTGCCAGCAGCCCTGGAGGGGGCCGGGACAGGGCGTCTGGAAACACCATATATTTT	CASSPGGGRDRASGNTIYF
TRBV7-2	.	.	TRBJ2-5	TGTGCCAGCAGCTTAGCCCTCCAAGAGACCCAGTACTTC	CASSLALQETQYF
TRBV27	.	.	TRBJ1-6	TGTGCCAGCAGTTTCCGGGGACATCGGAGCTCCTATAATTCACCCCTCCACTTT	CASSFRGHRSSYNSPLHF
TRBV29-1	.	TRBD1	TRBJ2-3	TGCAGCGTGGGGACAGGATCGGATACGCAGTATTTT	CSVGTGSDTQYF
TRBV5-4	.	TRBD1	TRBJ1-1	TGTGCCAGCAGCGTGACAGGGGGGACTGAAGCTTTCTTT	CASSVTGGTEAFF
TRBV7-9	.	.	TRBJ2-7	TGTGCCAGCAGCTTGGGCCTCACAAGACAAAACGAGCAGTACTTC	CASSLGLTRQNEQYF
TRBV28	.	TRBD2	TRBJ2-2	TGTGCCAGCAGTTCCCCTAGCGGACACACCGGGGAGCTGTTTTTT	CASSSPSGHTGELFF
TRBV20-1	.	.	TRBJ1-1	TGCAGTGCTAGGGCTAGGACATCGGATGGCTTT	CSARARTSDGF
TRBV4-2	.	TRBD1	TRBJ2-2	TGTGCCAGCAGCCAAGACAGGGGGCAGTTCGGGGAGCTGTTTTTT	CASSQDRGQFGELFF
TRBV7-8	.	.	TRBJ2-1	TGTGCCAGCAGCTTAGCAGCACAGGGTCACAATGAGCAGTTCTTC	CASSLAAQGHNEQFF
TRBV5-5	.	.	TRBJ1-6	TGTGCCAGCGGACTGCTTGCCTATAATTCACCCCTCCACTTT	CASGLLAYNSPLHF
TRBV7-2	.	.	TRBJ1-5	TGTGCCAGCAGCTTTAAAGGGGGTCCAGATCAGCCCCAGCATTTT	CASSFKGGPDQPQHF
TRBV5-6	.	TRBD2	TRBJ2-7	TGTGCCAGCAGCTTCGGTAGCGGGGGAGTCGAGCAGTACTTC	CASSFGSGGVEQYF
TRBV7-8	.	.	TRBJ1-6	TGTGCCAGCAGCCCCGACCGGAGCTCCTATAATTCACCCCTCCACTTT	CASSPDRSSYNSPLHF
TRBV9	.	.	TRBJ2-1	TGTGCCAGCAGCGTAGCCTCCCCAGGGAATGAGCAGTTCTTC	CASSVASPGNEQFF
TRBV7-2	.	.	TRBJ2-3	TGTGCCAGCAGCTTGGTCGACACAGACACAGATACGCAGTATTTT	CASSLVDTDTDTQYF